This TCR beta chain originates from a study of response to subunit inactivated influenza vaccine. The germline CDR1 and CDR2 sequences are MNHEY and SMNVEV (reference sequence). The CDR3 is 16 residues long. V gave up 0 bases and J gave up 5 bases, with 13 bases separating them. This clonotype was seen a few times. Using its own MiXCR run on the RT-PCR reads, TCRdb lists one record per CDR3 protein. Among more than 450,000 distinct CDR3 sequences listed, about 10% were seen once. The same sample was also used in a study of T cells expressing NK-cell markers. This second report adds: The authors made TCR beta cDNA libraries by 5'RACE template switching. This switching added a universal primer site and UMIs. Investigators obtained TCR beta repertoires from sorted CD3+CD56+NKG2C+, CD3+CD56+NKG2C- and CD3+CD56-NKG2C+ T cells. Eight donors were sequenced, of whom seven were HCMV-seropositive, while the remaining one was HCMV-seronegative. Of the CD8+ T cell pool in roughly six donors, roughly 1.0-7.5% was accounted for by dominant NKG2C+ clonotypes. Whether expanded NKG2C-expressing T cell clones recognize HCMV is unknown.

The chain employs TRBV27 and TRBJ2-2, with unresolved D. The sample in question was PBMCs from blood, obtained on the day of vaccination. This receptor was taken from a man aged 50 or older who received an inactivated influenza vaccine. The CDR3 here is CASSLSPQPGTGELFF. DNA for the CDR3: TGTGCCAGCAGTTTATCCCCCCAGCCCGGGACCGGGGAGCTGTTTTTT.